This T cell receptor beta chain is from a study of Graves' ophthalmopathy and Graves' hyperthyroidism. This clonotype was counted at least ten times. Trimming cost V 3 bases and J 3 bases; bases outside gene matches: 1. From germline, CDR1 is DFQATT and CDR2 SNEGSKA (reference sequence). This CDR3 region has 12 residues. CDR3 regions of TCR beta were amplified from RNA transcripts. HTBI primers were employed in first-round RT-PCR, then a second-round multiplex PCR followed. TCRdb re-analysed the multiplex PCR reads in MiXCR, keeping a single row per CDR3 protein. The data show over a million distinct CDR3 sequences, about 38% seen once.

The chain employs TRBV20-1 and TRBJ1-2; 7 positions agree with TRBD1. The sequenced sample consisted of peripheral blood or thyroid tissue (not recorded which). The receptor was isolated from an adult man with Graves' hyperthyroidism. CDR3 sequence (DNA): TGCAGTGCTAGGACAGGGCACTATGGCTACACCTTC. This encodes CSARTGHYGYTF.